This passage covers 13 T cell receptor beta chains from one sample sequenced in a study of breast tumors, draining lymph nodes, adjacent tissues. TCRdb re-derived calls from the multiplex PCR reads in MiXCR, one entry per CDR3 protein. This table has 21,000 or so distinct CDR3 sequences, roughly two fifths appearing once. Sample: breast tumor tissue. The receptors derive from a female donor with breast cancer. Some clones in this sample may be carry-over from other donors' samples.

This clonotype turned up a few times. A junction boundary mismatches the germline segment, possibly from a read error. In DNA, the CDR3 is TGTGCCAGTAGCTCCCCGTCCCTAAACATTCAGTACTTC. Translating gives CASSSPSLNIQYF. The V call is TRBV7-9, the J call TRBJ2-4, with no clear D. Germline V gives CDR1 SEHNR, CDR2 FQNEAQ (reference sequence). The CDR3 contains 13 residues.

In its sample, this clonotype was seen many times. The chain carries TRBV2 and TRBJ1-2; D is perhaps TRBD1 (6 bases). There are 14 residues in the CDR3. The V end was cut by 4 bases, the J end by 4 bases, with 13 bases between. From germline, CDR1 is SNHLY and CDR2 FYNNEI. The CDR3 coding sequence is TGTGCCAGCAGTGTGGACAGTCCGCTCTATGGCTACACCTTC. Translation: CASSVDSPLYGYTF.

In its sample, this clonotype was seen many times. The V gene is TRBV7-2, the J gene TRBJ2-7; possibly TRBD2 for D (5 bases). CDR1 is SGHTA, CDR2 FQGNSA, per germline. Trimming pared 6 bases from V and 2 bases from J, leaving 11 bases between. The CDR3 consists of 13 residues. CDR3 coding DNA: TGTGCCAGCAGGGAGGCCGCTACCTACGAGCAGTACTTC. It codes for CASREAATYEQYF.

Ten or more counts support this clonotype. The J gene is TRBJ1-5, the V gene TRBV7-2, with TRBD1 as a possible D gene (5 bases). Germline CDR1 SGHTA, CDR2 FQGNSA. Trimming pared 5 bases from V and 7 bases from J, leaving 21 bases between. This CDR3 region has 16 residues. The CDR3 DNA reads TGTGCCAGCAGCCACAATGTTAGGGGCTCGGGACAGCCCCAGCATTTT. This encodes CASSHNVRGSGQPQHF.

This clonotype was recorded at least ten times. V is TRBV9 and J is TRBJ2-7, with D perhaps TRBD2 (6 bases). Germline CDR1 reads SGDLS; CDR2 reads YYNGEE. The CDR3 runs 15 residues. Trimming removed 0 bases at V and 2 bases at J, with 12 bases between. CDR3 in DNA: TGTGCCAGCAGCGTAGGGGTTAGCGGAGCCTACGAGCAGTACTTC. Encoded protein: CASSVGVSGAYEQYF.

The sample holds many counts of this clonotype. This chain connects TRBV20-1 to TRBJ1-6, with 7 bases lining up with TRBD1. CDR1 and CDR2 (germline): DFQATT, SNEGSKA (reference sequence). This CDR3 is 15 amino acids long. With 6 bases clipped from V and 7 bases from J, the junction kept 12 bases outside the gene matches. DNA for the CDR3: TGCAGTGCCCTAGCCCGGGACAGAAAGAATTCACCCCTCCACTTT. Its translation is CSALARDRKNSPLHF.

Regarding this clonotype: Sequence at one end of the junction differs from germline and may be a read error. The gene calls are TRBV7-2 and TRBJ2-7; D is uncertain. Germline V lookup: CDR1 SGHTA, CDR2 FQGNSA. The CDR3 is 13 residues long. CDR3: CASSPGGPYEQYF. The CDR3 region has the DNA TGCGCCAGCAGCCCAGGCGGCCCCTACGAGCAGTACTTC.

The genes are TRBV10-3 and TRBJ1-2, with a weak D call TRBD1 (6 bases). Per germline, CDR1 ENHRY and CDR2 SYGVKD. V lost 6 bases to trimming and J lost 0 bases, with 17 bases between them. The CDR3 has 16 amino acids. The CDR3 is CAIRRWVGQSNYGYTF. CDR3 nucleotides: TGTGCCATCAGACGATGGGTAGGACAGTCTAACTATGGCTACACCTTC.

The V call is TRBV20-1, the J call TRBJ2-1; a possible D gene is TRBD1 (7 bases). V was cut by 0 bases and J by 10 bases, with 22 bases left in between. Looked up from germline, CDR1 is DFQATT and CDR2 is SNEGSKA (reference sequence). This CDR3 region has 16 residues. In nucleotides, the CDR3 is TGCAGTGCTAGAGATCCAGCAGGGGGTCCTCGGGGGGAGCAGTTCTTC. It translates to CSARDPAGGPRGEQFF.

This clonotype has a count of ten or more. V usage is TRBV7-9 and J usage is TRBJ2-3; tentative D call: TRBD1 (6 bases). The CDR3 extends over 14 amino acids. V lost 4 bases to trimming and J lost 2 bases, with 10 bases between them. The germline gives CDR1 SEHNR, CDR2 FQNEAQ (reference sequence). The CDR3 DNA sequence: TGTGCCAGCAGCTACGGACAGTCCACAGATACGCAGTATTTT. Residues: CASSYGQSTDTQYF.

The chain couples TRBV7-3 to TRBJ2-5; TRBD1 matches 7 bases. V shed 5 bases and J 5 bases; nucleotides not matched to a gene: 11. The V gene's germline CDR1 is SGHTA and CDR2 FQGTGA. This CDR3 is built from 15 residues. The CDR3 here is CASSQGGVGLETQYF. In nucleotides, the CDR3 is TGTGCCAGCAGCCAAGGGGGCGTCGGGTTGGAGACCCAGTACTTC.

This clonotype was counted between two and nine times. This may come from a read error, since a much larger clone is one base off. This rearrangement joins TRBV5-5 to TRBJ2-7, with no clear D. Germline CDR1 is SGHKS and CDR2 is YYEKEE (reference sequence). The CDR3 loop spans 14 amino acids. V lost 1 base and J 3 bases, leaving 11 bases between the germline ends. DNA of the CDR3: TGTGCCAGCAGCTTGAGGTATGCGATCTACGAGCAGTACTTC. This encodes CASSLRYAIYEQYF.

CDR3 DNA sequence: TGTGCCAGCAGCTTAGTTGGGAATTCACCCCTCCACTTT. Translating it yields CASSLVGNSPLHF. The chain combines TRBV11-3 with TRBJ1-6; no definite D call. The germline CDR1 and CDR2 sequences are SGHNT and YENEEA. This CDR3 comprises 13 residues. V lost 1 base and J 7 bases, leaving 5 bases between the germline ends.